This section outlines one T cell receptor (beta chain) sequence together with its context. The data were taken from a study of Ad26.COV2.S vaccination and SARS-CoV-2 variants. TCRdb keeps only in-frame clones here, not all; method: immunoSEQ multiplex PCR. This sample has roughly 680,000 clones, with 80% to 90% found just once. Germline assignment: CDR1 GTSNPN and CDR2 SVGIG (reference sequence). The CDR3 contains 13 residues. V lost 0 bases and J lost 0, with 5 bases in between. Treatment here: roughly 20 received Ad26.COV2.S at low or high dose, single or two shots; 5 received placebo; per-sample allocation not given. Samples came from day 63 after the first vaccine or placebo injection.

The rearrangement uses TRBV30 and TRBJ1-1; D unresolved. The TCR was taken from a person between 18 and 59 years old who received the Ad26.COV2.S COVID-19 vaccine or a placebo. The sequenced sample was peripheral blood, obtained in a trial of Ad26.COV2.S vaccine versus placebo. CDR3 sequence reads: CAWSVEVNTEAFF. The CDR3 DNA reads as TGTGCCTGGAGTGTGGAGGTGAACACTGAAGCTTTCTTT.